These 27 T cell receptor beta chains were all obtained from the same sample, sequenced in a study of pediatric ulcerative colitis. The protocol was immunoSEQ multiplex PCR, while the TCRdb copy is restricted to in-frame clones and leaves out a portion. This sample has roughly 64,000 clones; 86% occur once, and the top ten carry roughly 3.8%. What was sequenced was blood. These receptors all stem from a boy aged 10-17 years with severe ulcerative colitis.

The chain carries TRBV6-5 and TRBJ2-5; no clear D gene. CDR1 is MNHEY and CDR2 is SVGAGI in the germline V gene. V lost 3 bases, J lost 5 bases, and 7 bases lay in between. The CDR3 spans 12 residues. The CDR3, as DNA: TGTGCCAGCAGTTATGACGGGGAGACCCAGTACTTC. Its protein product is CASSYDGETQYF.

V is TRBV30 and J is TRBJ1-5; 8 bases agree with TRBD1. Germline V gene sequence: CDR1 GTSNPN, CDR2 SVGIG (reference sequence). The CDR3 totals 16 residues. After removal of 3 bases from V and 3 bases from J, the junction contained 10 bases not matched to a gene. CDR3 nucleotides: TGTGCCTGGAGGTCCGGGGCAGGGGGCAACAATCAGCCCCAGCATTTT. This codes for CAWRSGAGGNNQPQHF.

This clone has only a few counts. The CDR3 coding sequence is TGTGCCAGCAGCAAAGATTACTCATACGGGGAGTTCGGCAATCAGCCCCAGCATTTT. This translates into CASSKDYSYGEFGNQPQHF. The chain carries TRBV21-1 and TRBJ1-5. TRBV21-1 has pseudogene status. This CDR3 region has 19 residues.

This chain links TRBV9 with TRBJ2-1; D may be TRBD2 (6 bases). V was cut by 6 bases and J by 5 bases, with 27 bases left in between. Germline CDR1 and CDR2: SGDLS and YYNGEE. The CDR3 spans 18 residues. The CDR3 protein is CASTRGIGEWNGNNEQFF. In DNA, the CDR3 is TGTGCCAGCACCCGGGGGATCGGGGAATGGAACGGAAACAATGAGCAGTTCTTC.

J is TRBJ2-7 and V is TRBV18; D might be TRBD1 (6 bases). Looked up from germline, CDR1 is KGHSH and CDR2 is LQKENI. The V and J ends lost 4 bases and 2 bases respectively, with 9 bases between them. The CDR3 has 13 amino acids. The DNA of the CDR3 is TGTGCCAGCTCACGAGGGACACCCTACGAGCAGTACTTC. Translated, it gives CASSRGTPYEQYF.

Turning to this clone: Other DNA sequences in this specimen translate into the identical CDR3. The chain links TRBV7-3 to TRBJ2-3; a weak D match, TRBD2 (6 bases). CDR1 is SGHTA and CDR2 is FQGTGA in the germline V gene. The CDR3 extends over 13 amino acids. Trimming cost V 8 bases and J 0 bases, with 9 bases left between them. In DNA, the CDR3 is TGTGCCAGCCGGAGCGGGAGCACAGATACGCAGTATTTT. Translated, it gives CASRSGSTDTQYF.

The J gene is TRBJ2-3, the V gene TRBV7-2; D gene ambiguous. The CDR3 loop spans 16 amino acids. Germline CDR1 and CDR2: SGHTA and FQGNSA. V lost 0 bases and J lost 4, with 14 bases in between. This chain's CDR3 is CASSLAAPGPADTQYF. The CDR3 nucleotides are TGTGCCAGCAGCTTAGCTGCTCCTGGGCCCGCAGATACGCAGTATTTT.

CDR3 amino acids: CASRPYPSVETQYF. CDR3 DNA sequence: TGTGCCAGCAGGCCGTATCCTTCGGTCGAGACCCAGTACTTC. The chain links TRBV5-4 to TRBJ2-5; D ambiguous. Germline V gene sequence: CDR1 SGHNT, CDR2 YYREEE (reference sequence). V lost 5 bases and J lost 5, with 16 bases in between. The CDR3 has 14 residues.

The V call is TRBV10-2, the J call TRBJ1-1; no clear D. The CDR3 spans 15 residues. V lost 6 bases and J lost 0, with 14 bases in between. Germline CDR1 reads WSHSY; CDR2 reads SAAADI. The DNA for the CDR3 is TGCGCCAGCAGGTCCGGACCGCTTATGAACACTGAAGCTTTCTTT. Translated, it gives CASRSGPLMNTEAFF.

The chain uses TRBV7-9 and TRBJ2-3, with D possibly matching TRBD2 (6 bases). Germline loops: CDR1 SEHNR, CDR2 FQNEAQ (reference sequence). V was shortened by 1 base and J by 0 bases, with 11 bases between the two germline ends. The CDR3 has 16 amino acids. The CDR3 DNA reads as TGTGCCAGCAGCTTAGAGTTAGCGGCTAGCACAGATACGCAGTATTTT. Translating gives CASSLELAASTDTQYF.

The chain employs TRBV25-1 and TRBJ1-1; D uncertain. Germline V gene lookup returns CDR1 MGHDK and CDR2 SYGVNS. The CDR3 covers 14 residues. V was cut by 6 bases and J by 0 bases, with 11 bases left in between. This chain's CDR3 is CASRKDGVNTEAFF. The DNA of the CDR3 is TGTGCCAGCAGAAAGGACGGGGTGAACACTGAAGCTTTCTTT.

CDR3 sequence (DNA): TGCGCCAGCACCCGGGGGAACACTGAAGCTTTCTTT. Translated: CASTRGNTEAFF. This rearrangement joins TRBV4-1 to TRBJ1-1; D is undetermined. V gave up 7 bases and J gave up 1 base, with 7 bases separating them. CDR1 is MGHRA, CDR2 YSYEKL, per germline. This CDR3 region has 12 residues.

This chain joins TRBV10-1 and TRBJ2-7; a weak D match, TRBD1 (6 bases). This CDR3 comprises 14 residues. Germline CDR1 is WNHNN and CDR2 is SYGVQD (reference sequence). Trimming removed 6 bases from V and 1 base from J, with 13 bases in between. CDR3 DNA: TGCGCCAGCAGCGAATACAGGGTTTCCTACGAGCAGTACTTC. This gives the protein CASSEYRVSYEQYF.

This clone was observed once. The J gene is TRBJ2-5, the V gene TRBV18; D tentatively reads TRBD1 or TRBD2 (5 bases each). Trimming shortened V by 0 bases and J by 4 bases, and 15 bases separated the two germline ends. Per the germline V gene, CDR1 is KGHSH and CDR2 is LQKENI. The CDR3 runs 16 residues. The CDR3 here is CASSPPRQGEGETQYF. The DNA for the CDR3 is TGTGCCAGCTCACCACCGCGGCAGGGTGAGGGAGAGACCCAGTACTTC.

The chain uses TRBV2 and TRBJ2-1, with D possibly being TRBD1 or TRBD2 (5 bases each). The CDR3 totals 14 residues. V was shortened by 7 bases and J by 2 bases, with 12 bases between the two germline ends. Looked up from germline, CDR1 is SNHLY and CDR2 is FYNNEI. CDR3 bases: TGTGCCAGCACCGCGAGGGGAACCTACAATGAGCAGTTCTTC. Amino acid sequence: CASTARGTYNEQFF.

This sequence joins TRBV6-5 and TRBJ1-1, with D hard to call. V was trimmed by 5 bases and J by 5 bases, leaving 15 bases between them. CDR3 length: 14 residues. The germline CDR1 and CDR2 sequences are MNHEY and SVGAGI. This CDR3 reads CASSPGEGWTEAFF. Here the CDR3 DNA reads TGTGCCAGCAGTCCGGGTGAGGGATGGACTGAAGCTTTCTTT.

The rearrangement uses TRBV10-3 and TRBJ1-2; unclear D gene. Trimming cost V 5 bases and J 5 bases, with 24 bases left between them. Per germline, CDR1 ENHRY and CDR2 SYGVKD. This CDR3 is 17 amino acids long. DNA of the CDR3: TGTGCCATCAGTCCCGAGGGAGCCACGCTCCCAGTTTATGGCTACACCTTC. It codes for CAISPEGATLPVYGYTF.

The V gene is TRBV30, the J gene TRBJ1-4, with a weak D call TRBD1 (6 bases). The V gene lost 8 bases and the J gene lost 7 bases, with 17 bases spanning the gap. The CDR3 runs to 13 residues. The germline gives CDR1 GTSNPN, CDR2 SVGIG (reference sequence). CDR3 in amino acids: CAGNRAQTEKLFF. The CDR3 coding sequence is TGTGCCGGAAACAGGGCCCAGACTGAAAAACTGTTTTTT.

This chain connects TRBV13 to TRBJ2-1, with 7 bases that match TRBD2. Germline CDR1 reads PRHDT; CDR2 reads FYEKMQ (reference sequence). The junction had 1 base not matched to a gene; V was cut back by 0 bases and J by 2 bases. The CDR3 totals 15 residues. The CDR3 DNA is TGTGCCAGCAGCTTAGGCGGGAGGCCCTACAATGAGCAGTTCTTC. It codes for CASSLGGRPYNEQFF.

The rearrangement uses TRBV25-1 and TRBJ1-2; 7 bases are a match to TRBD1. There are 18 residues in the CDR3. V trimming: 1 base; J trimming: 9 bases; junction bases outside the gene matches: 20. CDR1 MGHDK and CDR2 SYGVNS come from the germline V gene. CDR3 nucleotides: TGTGCCAGCAGTGAATGGCGCGCTAGGACAGGCGCCTTCTTGAGCTACACCTTC. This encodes CASSEWRARTGAFLSYTF.

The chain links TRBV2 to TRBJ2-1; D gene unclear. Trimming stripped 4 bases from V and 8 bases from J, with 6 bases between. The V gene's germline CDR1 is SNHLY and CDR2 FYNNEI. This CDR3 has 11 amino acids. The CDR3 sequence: CASSALDEQFF. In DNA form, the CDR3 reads TGTGCCAGCAGTGCCCTTGATGAGCAGTTCTTC.

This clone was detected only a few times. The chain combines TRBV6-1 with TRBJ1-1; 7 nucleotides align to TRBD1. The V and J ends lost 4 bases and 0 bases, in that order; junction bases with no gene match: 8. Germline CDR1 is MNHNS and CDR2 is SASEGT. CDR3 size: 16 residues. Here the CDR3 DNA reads TGTGCCAGCAGTGGAACCCGGACAGGTTTGAACACTGAAGCTTTCTTT. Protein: CASSGTRTGLNTEAFF.

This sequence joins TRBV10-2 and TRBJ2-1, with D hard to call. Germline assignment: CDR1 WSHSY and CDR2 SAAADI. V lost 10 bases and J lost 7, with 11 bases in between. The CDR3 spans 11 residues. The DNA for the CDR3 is TGCGCCACCTCATCCAAAAATGAGCAGTTCTTC. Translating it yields CATSSKNEQFF.

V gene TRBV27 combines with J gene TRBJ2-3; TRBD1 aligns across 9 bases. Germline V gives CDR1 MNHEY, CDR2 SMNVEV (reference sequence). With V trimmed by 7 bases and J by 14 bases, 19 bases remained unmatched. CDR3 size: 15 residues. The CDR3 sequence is CASTYRGQGPQLAYF. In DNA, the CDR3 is TGTGCCAGCACCTACCGGGGACAGGGACCGCAATTGGCGTATTTT.

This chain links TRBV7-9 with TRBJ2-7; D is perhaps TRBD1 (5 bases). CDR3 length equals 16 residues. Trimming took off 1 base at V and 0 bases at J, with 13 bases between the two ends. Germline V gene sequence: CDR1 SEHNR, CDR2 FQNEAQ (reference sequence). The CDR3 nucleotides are TGTGCCAGCAGCTTAGGAGTGGGGCTGACCTCCTACGAGCAGTACTTC. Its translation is CASSLGVGLTSYEQYF. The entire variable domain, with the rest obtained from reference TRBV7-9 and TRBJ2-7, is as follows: DTGVSQNPRHKITKRGQNVTFRCDPISEHNRLYWYRQTLGQGPEFLTYFQNEAQLEKSRLLSDRFSAERPKGSFSTLEIQRTEQGDSAMYLCASSLGVGLTSYEQYFGPGTRLTVT.

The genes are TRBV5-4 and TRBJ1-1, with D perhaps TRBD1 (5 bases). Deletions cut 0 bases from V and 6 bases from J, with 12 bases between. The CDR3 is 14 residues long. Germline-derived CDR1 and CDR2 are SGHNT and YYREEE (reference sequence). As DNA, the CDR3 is TGTGCCAGCAGCTTGGGCAGGGAGGGCCCTGAAGCTTTCTTT. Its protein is CASSLGREGPEAFF.

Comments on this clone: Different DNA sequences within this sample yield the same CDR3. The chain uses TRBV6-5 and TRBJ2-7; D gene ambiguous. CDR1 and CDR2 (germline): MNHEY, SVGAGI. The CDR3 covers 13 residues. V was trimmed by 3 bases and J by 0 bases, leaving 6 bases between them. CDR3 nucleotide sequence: TGTGCCAGCAGTTATGGGGACTCCTACGAGCAGTACTTC. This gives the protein CASSYGDSYEQYF.